A selection of T cell receptor beta chains follows, all from one sample in a study of technical replicates of blood from a few donors. Libraries were prepared by immunoSEQ multiplex PCR; TCRdb keeps only in-frame clonotypes and omits some of them. The repertoire consists of tens of thousands of clones, with around 92% occurring once and the leading ten covering 4.8%. Sequenced: PBMCs. The receptors derive from a human donor in good health. Some clones in this sample may be carry-over from other donors' samples. The CDR3 runs from the conserved cysteine through the conserved F or W. The D gene is left open where the match is weak. The listing skips clone size in some rows; elsewhere it reads once, few, many or a size class.

J,D,V,size,length,DNA,CDR3
TRBJ1-1,TRBD1,TRBV7-8,-,15,TGTGCCAGCAGCGGATCACAGGGGCTGAACACTGAAGCTTTCTTT,CASSGSQGLNTEAFF
TRBJ1-4,-,TRBV7-2,-,14,TGTGCCAGCAGCCAAGGTCCGGGAACGGAAAAACTGTTTTTT,CASSQGPGTEKLFF
TRBJ2-7,-,TRBV30,-,14,TGTGCCTGGAGTCGTCACCCAGGCTACTACGAGCAGTACTTC,CAWSRHPGYYEQYF
TRBJ2-3,TRBD2,TRBV5-4,-,17,TGTGCCAGCAGCTCCCCGGGGGGCGGGGGGGTCTACGATACGCAGTATTTT,CASSSPGGGGVYDTQYF
TRBJ2-1,-,TRBV4-3,-,16,TGCGCCAGCAGCCAAGAGGGAGGGGGTTCCTACAATGAGCAGTTCTTC,CASSQEGGGSYNEQFF
TRBJ2-3,TRBD2,TRBV4-1,-,14,TGCGCCAGCAGCCCCAGGGAGGGCGCAGATACGCAGTATTTT,CASSPREGADTQYF
TRBJ2-7,-,TRBV6-1,once,11,TGTGCCAGCAGATTATCCTACGAGCAGTACTTC,CASRLSYEQYF
TRBJ1-2,-,TRBV6-4,once,13,TGTGCCAGCAGTGACGAGACGTCGGGGGGCTACACCTTC,CASSDETSGGYTF
TRBJ1-6,TRBD1,TRBV18,-,14,TGTGCCAGCTCACCTGGGACAGGGACTTCACCCCTCCACTTT,CASSPGTGTSPLHF
TRBJ2-1,TRBD2,TRBV4-1,-,18,TGCGCCAGCAGCCAAGGGGGAATTCTAGCGGGGGGATACAATGAGCAGTTCTTC,CASSQGGILAGGYNEQFF
TRBJ1-6,-,TRBV14,-,12,TGTGCCAGCAGCCAAGTAAATTCACCCCTCCACTTT,CASSQVNSPLHF
TRBJ2-7,TRBD2,TRBV5-1,-,17,TGCGCCAGCACCCCTGGAAGTGTAGCGGGAGTATCCTACGAGCAGTACTTC,CASTPGSVAGVSYEQYF
TRBJ2-1,TRBD2,TRBV7-2,-,14,TGTGCCAGCAGCTCCGGACTAGCGGGATCTGAGCAGTTCTTC,CASSSGLAGSEQFF
TRBJ2-7,TRBD2,TRBV4-2,-,16,TGTGCCAGCAGCCCGTCTGCGACGGGAGGATCCTACGAGCAGTACTTC,CASSPSATGGSYEQYF
TRBJ2-7,-,TRBV29-1,-,13,TGCAGCGTTGCGGTTTGGGGCACCTACGAGCAGTACTTC,CSVAVWGTYEQYF
TRBJ2-1,-,TRBV11-2,-,13,TGTGCCAGCAGCTTAGATCGGAGGGGGGGGCAGTTCTTC,CASSLDRRGGQFF
TRBJ1-4,TRBD1,TRBV13,-,15,TGTGCCAGCAGCTTACGACAGGGGATTCATGAAAAACTGTTTTTT,CASSLRQGIHEKLFF
TRBJ1-5,TRBD1,TRBV15,-,15,TGTGCCACCAGCAAAATAAGGGGACAGGGTTTGCCCCAGCATTTT,CATSKIRGQGLPQHF
TRBJ2-1,TRBD1,TRBV27,-,14,TGTGCCAGCAATGGACAGGGGAGTCACAATGAGCAGTTCTTC,CASNGQGSHNEQFF
TRBJ1-1,-,TRBV10-3,-,14,TGTGCCATCAGAATCCATACAATGAACACTGAAGCTTTCTTT,CAIRIHTMNTEAFF
TRBJ1-5,-,TRBV5-6,-,15,TGTGCCAGCAGCCCGGGGGGTAATAGCAATCAGCCCCAGCATTTT,CASSPGGNSNQPQHF
TRBJ2-1,TRBD2,TRBV5-5,-,14,TGTGCCAGCAGCTTAACTAGCGGGCACAATGAGCAGTTCTTC,CASSLTSGHNEQFF
TRBJ1-5,-,TRBV5-5,-,15,TGTGCCAGCAGCTTGGGCGACATCAACTATCAGCCCCAGCATTTT,CASSLGDINYQPQHF
TRBJ1-6,-,TRBV7-9,-,15,TGTGCCAGCAGCTTAGGGGGCAGCCATAATTCACCCCTCCACTTT,CASSLGGSHNSPLHF
TRBJ2-3,TRBD2,TRBV7-3,-,16,TGTGCCAGCAGCCAAAACCAGCGGGGGCGCACAGATACGCAGTATTTT,CASSQNQRGRTDTQYF
TRBJ2-1,TRBD1,TRBV7-3,-,13,TGTGCCAGCAGCCCCGGGACAGGGCCTGAGCAGTTCTTC,CASSPGTGPEQFF
TRBJ1-2,TRBD1,TRBV7-2,-,13,TGTGCCAGCAGCGACGGACAGGGGTATGGCTACACCTTC,CASSDGQGYGYTF
TRBJ2-1,-,TRBV7-3,-,14,TGTGCCAGCAGCTTAACGGGGGGATACAATGAGCAGTTCTTC,CASSLTGGYNEQFF
TRBJ2-3,-,TRBV5-1,-,12,TGCGCCAGCAGCTTGGCGGGAGATACGCAGTATTTT,CASSLAGDTQYF
TRBJ2-7,TRBD1,TRBV6-6,-,13,TGTGCCAGCAGTTCTACAGGGGGCAGCGAGCAGTACTTC,CASSSTGGSEQYF
TRBJ2-3,TRBD2,TRBV7-2,-,15,TGTGCCAGCAGCTCACTAGCGGGAGCTCCAGATACGCAGTATTTT,CASSSLAGAPDTQYF
TRBJ2-7,-,TRBV12-1,once,15,TGTGCCAGCAGCTCTGGGACTAGCCGTCCCTACGAGCAGTACTTC,CASSSGTSRPYEQYF
TRBJ2-3,-,TRBV4-2,-,14,TGTGCCAGCAGCCAAGATCAAGCTACAGATACGCAGTATTTT,CASSQDQATDTQYF
TRBJ2-1,-,TRBV21-1,-,15,TGTGCCAGCAGCAACCGGCGGGAGAGAGACAATGAGCAGTTCTTC,CASSNRRERDNEQFF
TRBJ2-3,-,TRBV13,-,16,TGTGCCAGCAGCCACGCGGCACAGGTTCGGACAGATACGCAGTATTTT,CASSHAAQVRTDTQYF
TRBJ1-6,TRBD1,TRBV10-3,-,15,TGTGCCATCAGTTCGTCGGACAGGAACTATTCACCCCTCCACTTT,CAISSSDRNYSPLHF
TRBJ2-5,TRBD2,TRBV7-2,-,14,TGTGCCAGCAGCCGCGAGCGGGGTCGGGAGACCCAGTACTTC,CASSRERGRETQYF
TRBJ1-2,-,TRBV30,-,15,TGTGCCTGGAGCGGAAGGACAGTCGTCAACTATGGCTACACCTTC,CAWSGRTVVNYGYTF
TRBJ1-1,-,TRBV5-1,-,14,TGCGCCAGCAGCTTTTCCGGTGGGAACACTGAAGCTTTCTTT,CASSFSGGNTEAFF
TRBJ1-4,-,TRBV27,-,14,TGTGCCAGCAGTCCAAGGGAGAGAGTTGAAAAACTGTTTTTT,CASSPRERVEKLFF
TRBJ1-1,-,TRBV19,-,13,TGTGCCAGTAATCAGCAGGCGGGGACTGAAGCTTTCTTT,CASNQQAGTEAFF
TRBJ2-1,TRBD2,TRBV4-2,few,14,TGTGCCAGCAGCTATGGGTCTAGCGGCAATGAGCAGTTCTTC,CASSYGSSGNEQFF
TRBJ2-7,-,TRBV6-1,-,17,TGTGCCAGCAGTGTACGTTATCCCGGCGGAGTCGCCTACGAGCAGTACTTC,CASSVRYPGGVAYEQYF